The source of this T cell receptor beta chain is a study of cytomegalovirus exposure and HLA in healthy donors. PCR amplification relied on 60 Vbeta primers (plus 13 Jbeta primers). Libraries were prepared by immunoSEQ multiplex PCR; TCRdb keeps only in-frame clonotypes and omits some of them. The sample consists of around 300,000 clones, 80% to 90% of them appearing once. This clonotype was obtained from a woman aged 40 to 55 in good health and CMV-seropositive. Sequences were obtained from PBMCs.

The CDR3 DNA sequence: TGTGCCACCAGCAGAGATCGGGGTGAGCAGTTCTTC. It translates to CATSRDRGEQFF. The genes are TRBV15 and TRBJ2-1; TRBD2 is a possible D gene (5 bases). Germline V CDR1 and CDR2: LNHNV, YYDKDF (reference sequence). V was pared by 0 bases and J by 9 bases, with 6 bases between. This CDR3 is 12 amino acids long.